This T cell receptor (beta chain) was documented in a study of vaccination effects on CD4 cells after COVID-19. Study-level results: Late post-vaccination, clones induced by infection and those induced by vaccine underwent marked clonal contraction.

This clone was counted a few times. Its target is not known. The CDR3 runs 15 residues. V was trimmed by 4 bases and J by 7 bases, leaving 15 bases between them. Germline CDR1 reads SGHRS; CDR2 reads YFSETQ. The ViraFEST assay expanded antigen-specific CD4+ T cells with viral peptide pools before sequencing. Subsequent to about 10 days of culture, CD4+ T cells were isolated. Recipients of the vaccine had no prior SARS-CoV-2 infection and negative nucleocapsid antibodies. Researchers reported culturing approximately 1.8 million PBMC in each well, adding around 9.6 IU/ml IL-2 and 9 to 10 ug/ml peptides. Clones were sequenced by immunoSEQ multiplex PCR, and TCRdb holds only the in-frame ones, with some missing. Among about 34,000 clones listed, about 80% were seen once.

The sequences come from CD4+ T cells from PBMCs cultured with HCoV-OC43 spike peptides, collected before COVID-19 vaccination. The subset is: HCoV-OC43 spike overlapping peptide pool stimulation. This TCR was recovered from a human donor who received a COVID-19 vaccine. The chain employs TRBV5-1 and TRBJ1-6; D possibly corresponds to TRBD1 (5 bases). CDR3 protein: CASSGDPSGNSPLHF. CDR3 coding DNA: TGCGCCAGCAGCGGGGACCCTTCCGGGAATTCACCCCTCCACTTT.